Presented here are 21 T cell receptor beta chains from one specimen sequenced in a study of a mutant IDH1 vaccine in newly diagnosed glioma. Libraries were prepared by immunoSEQ multiplex PCR; TCRdb keeps only in-frame clonotypes and omits some of them. Counted here are under 80,000 clones, 80% to 90% occurring once; the ten biggest clones make up roughly 2.6%. The time point is: baseline, week 1 (first vaccination visit). Indicated treatment: pre-vaccination baseline after standard-of-care therapy. The specimen was PBMCs, collected from a glioma patient treated with radiotherapy, temozolomide or both. The receptors derive from a young man with glioma.

The chain combines TRBV19 with TRBJ2-2, with 8 bases lining up with TRBD2. Germline-derived CDR1 and CDR2 are LNHDA and SQIVND (reference sequence). Trimming removed 7 bases from V and 7 bases from J; junction bases left unmatched: 11. This CDR3 region has 15 residues. CDR3 in DNA: TGTGCCAGTACGCACCTCGGGGGGGCCGGCGGGGAGCTGTTTTTT. Its translation is CASTHLGGAGGELFF.

The chain recombines TRBV21-1 with TRBJ2-5; the listed D gene, TRBD2, was not tested against the DNA. TRBV21-1 is flagged as a pseudogene. This CDR3 is built from 19 residues. The CDR3 is CPPCQQQRMLAELEETQYF. The CDR3 bases are TGTCCCCCATGCCAGCAGCAAAGGATGTTAGCGGAGCTTGAGGAGACCCAGTACTTC.

The gene calls are TRBV6-5 and TRBJ2-7; D gene ambiguous. CDR3 length: 12 amino acids. V was clipped by 2 bases and J by 6 bases, with 8 bases between them. Germline values: CDR1 MNHEY, CDR2 SVGAGI. In nucleotides, the CDR3 is TGTGCCAGCAGTTACGCCAAGGGCGAGCAGTACTTC. Encoded protein: CASSYAKGEQYF.

This clone appeared once. The J gene is TRBJ2-5, the V gene TRBV4-1; tentative D call: TRBD1 (5 bases). The CDR3 sequence is 14 residues long. Trimming removed 4 bases at V and 5 bases at J, with 14 bases between. Germline-derived CDR1 and CDR2 are MGHRA and YSYEKL. Written as DNA, the CDR3 is TGCGCCAGCAGCCCCTCAGGGTGGTACGAGACCCAGTACTTC. Protein product: CASSPSGWYETQYF.

This clone was observed once. The rearrangement links TRBV19 to TRBJ2-1; TRBD2 agrees at 12 bases. The CDR3 runs to 15 residues. Per the germline V gene, CDR1 is LNHDA and CDR2 is SQIVND (reference sequence). V shed 10 bases, J shed 9 bases, and the junction held 13 bases outside the gene matches. CDR3 protein: CAIGLAGPSSGEQFF. CDR3 bases: TGTGCCATCGGACTAGCGGGGCCATCAAGCGGTGAGCAGTTCTTC.

This chain uses TRBV4-1 with TRBJ1-2; D is uncertain. Germline values: CDR1 MGHRA, CDR2 YSYEKL. The CDR3 has 15 residues. V was shortened by 1 base and J by 4 bases, with 13 bases between the two germline ends. The DNA for the CDR3 is TGCGCCAGCAGCCAAGTCGGAGAGCACCCCTATGGCTACACCTTC. Protein sequence: CASSQVGEHPYGYTF.

This chain uses TRBV4-1 with TRBJ1-6; D possibly corresponds to TRBD1 (5 bases). CDR1 and CDR2 from the germline V gene are MGHRA and YSYEKL. Trimming took off 3 bases at V and 0 bases at J, with 12 bases between the two ends. This CDR3 is built from 17 residues. In nucleotides, the CDR3 is TGCGCCAGCAGCCAGACAGCCATCATCTCCTATAATTCACCCCTCCACTTT. Protein product: CASSQTAIISYNSPLHF.

The chain has TRBV9 and TRBJ1-1; TRBD1 matches 8 bases. The CDR3 is made up of 16 amino acids. V was clipped by 4 bases and J by 2 bases; unmatched bases: 10. CDR1 SGDLS and CDR2 YYNGEE come from the germline V gene. The CDR3 DNA sequence: TGTGCCAGCAGCCAGTGGAGGGACAGGATTAACACTGAAGCTTTCTTT. As protein: CASSQWRDRINTEAFF.

CDR3 residues: CASTRIAGGYNEQFF. In DNA, the CDR3 is TGTGCCAGCACACGAATAGCGGGGGGTTACAATGAGCAGTTCTTC. The rearrangement uses TRBV9 and TRBJ2-1; 10 nucleotides agree with TRBD2. The CDR3 extends over 15 amino acids. Unmatched junction bases numbered 7, after V lost 6 bases and J lost 4 bases. Germline CDR1 and CDR2: SGDLS and YYNGEE.

This chain joins TRBV11-2 and TRBJ1-5; 8 nucleotides match TRBD1. V shed 0 bases and J 4 bases; nucleotides not matched to a gene: 2. The germline gives CDR1 SGHAT, CDR2 FQNNGV. The CDR3 is 15 residues long. Written as DNA, the CDR3 is TGTGCCAGCAGCTTAGAGAGGACAGGGAATCAGCCCCAGCATTTT. Encoded protein: CASSLERTGNQPQHF.

The chain couples TRBV19 to TRBJ1-1; 9 nucleotides agree with TRBD1. After removal of 9 bases from V and 1 base from J, the junction contained 6 bases not matched to a gene. From germline, CDR1 is LNHDA and CDR2 SQIVND (reference sequence). CDR3 length: 14 amino acids. This chain's CDR3 is CASWDREANTEAFF. The DNA of the CDR3 is TGTGCCAGCTGGGACAGGGAGGCGAACACTGAAGCTTTCTTT.

This clone occurred a few times. The V and J genes are TRBV6-1 and TRBJ1-5; 8 nucleotides match TRBD1. The ends lost 7 bases at V and 3 bases at J; junction bases unmatched: 8. CDR3 length: 15 residues. The germline gives CDR1 MNHNS, CDR2 SASEGT. CDR3 DNA sequence: TGTGCCAGCAACCCCAGGACAGGGCCCAATCAGCCCCAGCATTTT. As protein: CASNPRTGPNQPQHF.

V gene TRBV28 combines with J gene TRBJ1-2, with D unclear. V lost 6 bases and J lost 4, with 18 bases in between. The CDR3 is 15 amino acids. Looked up from germline, CDR1 is MDHEN and CDR2 is SYDVKM. The CDR3 is CASRRLGQVTYGYTF. Here the CDR3 DNA reads TGTGCCAGCAGGAGGTTAGGGCAGGTGACCTATGGCTACACCTTC.

V gene TRBV29-1 combines with J gene TRBJ2-2; D possibly corresponds to TRBD2 (6 bases). The CDR3 sequence is 15 residues long. Germline V gene sequence: CDR1 SQVTM, CDR2 ANQGSEA. The germline V and J ends were trimmed by 4 bases and 1 base, with 13 bases remaining between them. CDR3 residues: CSVGARGRNTGELFF. The CDR3 nucleotides read TGCAGCGTTGGGGCCCGGGGGAGGAACACCGGGGAGCTGTTTTTT.

The CDR3 region has the DNA TGTGCCAGCAGCACCACAGGGGCTTGGAACACTGAAGCTTTCTTT. Amino acids: CASSTTGAWNTEAFF. This rearrangement joins TRBV7-5 to TRBJ1-1; TRBD1 is the table's D call and was not checked against the DNA. TRBV7-5 is noted as a pseudogene. The CDR3 is made up of 15 amino acids.

V and J are TRBV21-1 and TRBJ2-3. TRBV21-1 is a pseudogene. CDR3 length: 14 amino acids. The CDR3 is CASEKVGTYYTQYF. CDR3 DNA: TGTGCCAGCGAGAAGGTAGGAACGTATTATACGCAGTATTTT.

This chain joins TRBV6-5 and TRBJ2-5; 11 bases match TRBD1. V lost 6 bases, J lost 4 bases, and 7 bases stayed unmatched. Germline lookup yields CDR1 MNHEY and CDR2 SVGAGI. This CDR3 is 15 amino acids long. The CDR3 nucleotides read TGTGCCAGCAGCAAAGAGGACAGGGGGCGAGAGACCCAGTACTTC. Residues: CASSKEDRGRETQYF.

The chain has TRBV7-6 and TRBJ1-3, with D possibly matching TRBD1 (6 bases). The CDR3 sequence is 14 residues long. Deletions cut 5 bases from V and 8 bases from J, with 16 bases between. Germline loops: CDR1 SGHVS, CDR2 FNYEAQ. The CDR3 coding sequence is TGTGCCAGCAGCGCGACAGGACCCGTGGACACCATATATTTT. Translating gives CASSATGPVDTIYF.

The chain is built from TRBV27 and TRBJ1-5, with a tentative D call TRBD1 (5 bases). Trimming took 0 bases from V and 5 from J, leaving 11 bases between them. Germline lookup yields CDR1 MNHEY and CDR2 SMNVEV (reference sequence). There are 15 residues in the CDR3. CDR3 residues: CASSLSGREYQPQHF. The CDR3 DNA follows: TGTGCCAGCAGTTTATCAGGCAGGGAGTATCAGCCCCAGCATTTT.

The chain links TRBV11-2 to TRBJ1-6; TRBD1 agrees at 8 bases. The germline CDR1 and CDR2 sequences are SGHAT and FQNNGV. Trimming at V came to 4 bases and at J to 7 bases, leaving 3 bases not matched to a gene. The CDR3 covers 14 residues. The CDR3 sequence is CASSSRDRNSPLHF. CDR3 nucleotide sequence: TGTGCCAGCAGCTCCCGGGACAGGAATTCACCCCTCCACTTT.

This chain connects TRBV18 to TRBJ1-1; TRBD1 matches 9 bases. The V and J ends lost 4 bases and 7 bases, in that order; junction bases with no gene match: 1. CDR3 length equals 12 residues. Germline CDR1 is KGHSH and CDR2 is LQKENI. CDR3 amino acids: CASSRDRDEAFF. In nucleotides, the CDR3 is TGTGCCAGCTCACGGGACAGGGATGAAGCTTTCTTT.